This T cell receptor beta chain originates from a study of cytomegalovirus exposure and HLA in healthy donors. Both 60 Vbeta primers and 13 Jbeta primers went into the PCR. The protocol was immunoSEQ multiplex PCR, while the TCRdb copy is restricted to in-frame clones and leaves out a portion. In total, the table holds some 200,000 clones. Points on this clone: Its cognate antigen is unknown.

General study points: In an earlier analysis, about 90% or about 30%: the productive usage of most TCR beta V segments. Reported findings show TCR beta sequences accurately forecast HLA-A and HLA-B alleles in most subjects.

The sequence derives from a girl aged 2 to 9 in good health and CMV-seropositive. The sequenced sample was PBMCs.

The CDR3 loop is CAISPANTGELFF. CDR3 in DNA: TGTGCCATTTCTCCGGCGAACACCGGGGAGCTGTTTTTT. This rearrangement joins TRBV11-2 to TRBJ2-2; D is undetermined. Trimming cost V 10 bases and J 0 bases, with 9 bases left between them. The CDR3 runs to 13 residues. Looked up from germline, CDR1 is SGHAT and CDR2 is FQNNGV.